This TCR beta chain emerged from a study of T-cell memory formation after mild COVID-19. Study details: There were largely donor-specific TCR clusters.

For this clonotype: What it binds is unknown.

Findings and limits, study-wide: Second-wave clones peaking on day 37 lacked confirmed SARS-CoV-2 specificity. The study detected some responding clones in pre-infection memory, suggesting cross-reactive memory joined.

UMIs and sample barcodes were carried by the TCR alpha and TCR beta cDNA libraries that 5'RACE produced using constant-segment primers. TCRdb reprocessed the 5' RACE reads via MiXCR and lists one record per CDR3 protein. The sample has roughly 350,000 distinct CDR3 sequences, roughly 21% seen once. The V segment lost 4 bases and the J segment 4 bases; nucleotides outside the gene matches: 7. CDR3 length: 16 amino acids. In germline, CDR1 is MNHNY, CDR2 SVGAGI (reference sequence). The chain combines TRBV6-6 with TRBJ2-2; 9 nucleotides agree with TRBD1. This receptor was identified in an adult woman who had mild COVID-19 (a few samples of this study predate the infection). Cell type and time point are not known. Source material: PBMCs or a T cell subset sorted from them (not recorded which). CDR3 in amino acids: CASSFGGTGSTGELFF. In DNA, the CDR3 is TGTGCCAGCAGTTTTGGCGGGACAGGGTCCACCGGGGAGCTGTTTTTT.